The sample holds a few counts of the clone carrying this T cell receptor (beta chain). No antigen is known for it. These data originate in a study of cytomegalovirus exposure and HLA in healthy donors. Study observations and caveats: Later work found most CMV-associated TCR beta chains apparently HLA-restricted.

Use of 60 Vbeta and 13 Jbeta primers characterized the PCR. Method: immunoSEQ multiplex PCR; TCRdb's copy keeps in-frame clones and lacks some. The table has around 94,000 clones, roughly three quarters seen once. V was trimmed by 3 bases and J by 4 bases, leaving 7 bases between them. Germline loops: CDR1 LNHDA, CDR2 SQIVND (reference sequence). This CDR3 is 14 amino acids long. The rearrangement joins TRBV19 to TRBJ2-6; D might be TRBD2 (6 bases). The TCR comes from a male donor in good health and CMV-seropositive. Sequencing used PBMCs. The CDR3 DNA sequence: TGTGCCAGTAGTATGGGGAGGGGGGCCAACGTCCTGACTTTC. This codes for CASSMGRGANVLTF.